The subject of this entry is one T cell receptor beta chain. The data derive from a study of regulatory T cells in long-lasting Graves disease. Library construction for TCR beta used iRepertoire HTBI primers and Arm-PCR of CDR3 regions. TCRdb re-derived calls from the multiplex PCR reads in MiXCR, one entry per CDR3 protein. The sample contains about 430,000 distinct CDR3 sequences, around 16% of which appear only once. The CDR3 covers 15 residues. Germline lookup yields CDR1 SGHNT and CDR2 YYREEE (reference sequence). Noted time point: newly diagnosed GD, antithyroid drugs for less than 3 months. The TCR library used RNA extracted from PBMCs. The same specimen was also included in a second study, on T cells in Graves' hyperthyroidism and ophthalmopathy. From that report: Most expanded thyroid clonotypes above 0.001 also appeared in blood.

This receptor was taken from a woman aged 40 to 50 with Graves disease. The J gene is TRBJ1-1, the V gene TRBV5-4, with D possibly being TRBD1 or TRBD2 (5 bases each). The J call may be wrong; the DNA end is better matched by TRBJ2-3. The material sequenced was peripheral blood mononuclear cells (PBMCs), taken at new diagnosis, from a patient treated with antithyroid drugs. This CDR3 reads CASSLGVGPTDTQYF. The CDR3 DNA reads as TGTGCCAGCAGCTTGGGGGTGGGACCCACAGATACGCAGTATTTT.